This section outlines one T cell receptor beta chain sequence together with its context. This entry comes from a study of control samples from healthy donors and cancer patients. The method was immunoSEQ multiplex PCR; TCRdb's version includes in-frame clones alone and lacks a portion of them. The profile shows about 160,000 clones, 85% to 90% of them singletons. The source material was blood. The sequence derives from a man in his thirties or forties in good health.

CDR3 nucleotides: TGTGCCAGCAGTCCACACGGGGGGGGACAGACCACAGATACGCAGTATTTT. Translated, it gives CASSPHGGGQTTDTQYF. V usage is TRBV28 and J usage is TRBJ2-3; D is perhaps TRBD2 (8 bases). Trimming left V 5 bases short and J 2 bases short, with 20 bases between. The CDR3 runs to 17 residues. The V gene's germline CDR1 is MDHEN and CDR2 SYDVKM.